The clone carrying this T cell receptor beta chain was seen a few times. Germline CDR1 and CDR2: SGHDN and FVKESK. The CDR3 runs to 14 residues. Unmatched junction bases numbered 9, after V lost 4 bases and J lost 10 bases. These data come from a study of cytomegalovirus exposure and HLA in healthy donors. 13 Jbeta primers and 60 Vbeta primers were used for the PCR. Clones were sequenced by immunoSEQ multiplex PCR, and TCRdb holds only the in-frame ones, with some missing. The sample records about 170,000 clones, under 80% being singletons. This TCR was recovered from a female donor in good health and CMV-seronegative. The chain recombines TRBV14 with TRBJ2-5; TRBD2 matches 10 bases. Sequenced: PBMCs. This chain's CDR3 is CASSLGLAAPYQYF. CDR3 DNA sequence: TGTGCCAGCAGCCTCGGACTAGCGGCCCCATACCAGTACTTC.